These T cell receptor beta chains were read from a single sample in a study of blood T cell repertoires in COVID-19. The table came from immunoSEQ multiplex PCR; TCRdb's copy has only in-frame clones and leaves some out. The sample includes roughly 90,000 clones, roughly 85% of them seen just once. Sequenced input: peripheral blood. The receptors were gathered from a man older than 75 with acute or convalescent COVID-19. Each CDR3 is given with its conserved first and last residue. For some rows the clone size is stated as once, few or many, or as a class when expanded; others skip it.

j_call	clone_size	v_call	cdr3_aa
TRBJ2-1	few	TRBV19	CASSPSGDYNEQFF
TRBJ2-1	.	TRBV5-6	CASSPALSGTSEQFF
TRBJ2-5	.	TRBV12-3/TRBV12-4	CASSLEETQYF
TRBJ1-2	.	TRBV28	CASRRDSANYGYTF
TRBJ2-1	.	TRBV11-3	CASSSRASGRFNEQFF
TRBJ1-3	.	TRBV19	CASNQGFSGNTIYF
TRBJ2-3	.	TRBV27	CASSLVRLAGLSTDTQYF
TRBJ2-1	.	TRBV14	CASAPGVSYNEQFF
TRBJ1-5	.	TRBV19	CASSTQGSNQPQHF
TRBJ2-1	.	TRBV5-5	CASSLEQGSNEQFF
TRBJ2-1	few	TRBV19	CASSISPQASGPWSEQFF
TRBJ1-5	.	TRBV19	CASYPGLGKQGDQPQHF
TRBJ1-5	.	TRBV28	CASKSNRGANQPQHF
TRBJ2-6	.	TRBV19	CASSRTGRGLSGANVLTF
TRBJ2-3	.	TRBV30	CAWSASGTSTDTQYF
TRBJ1-2	once	TRBV7-2	CASSLAGIPYGYTF
TRBJ2-7	.	TRBV27	CASSVGLAGGEQYF
TRBJ2-7	.	TRBV6-5	CAYGEGGEQYF
TRBJ1-2	.	TRBV7-8	CASSPGVLNYGYTF
TRBJ1-5	.	TRBV19	CASQGKTGGNQPQHF
TRBJ2-7	.	TRBV7-2	CASSLWEGLAGYNEQYF
TRBJ1-1	.	TRBV7-9	CASSPRTGAIVNTEAFF
TRBJ2-3	.	TRBV15	CATTPGQGRTDTQYF
TRBJ2-3	.	TRBV3-1/TRBV3-2	CASSQSLPGADTQYF
TRBJ2-1	.	TRBV19	CASRTIGTSGRVEQFF
TRBJ2-7	.	TRBV29-1	CSVEGGYYEQYF
TRBJ1-2	.	TRBV16	CASSPRQGYGYTF
TRBJ2-1	.	TRBV5-7	CASSLFTGGSSYNEQFF
TRBJ2-2	.	TRBV7-3	CASSPTPRTSGTGELFF
TRBJ2-7	few	TRBV9	CASSPRTSQSEQYF
TRBJ2-6	.	TRBV6-2/TRBV6-3	CASSSLAGRYSGANVLTF
TRBJ1-2	.	TRBV19	CASSISTQGALLYGYTF
TRBJ1-5	.	TRBV5-5	CASSLETGISPQHF
TRBJ1-4	.	TRBV3-1/TRBV3-2	CASSQNRAANEKLFF
TRBJ1-1	.	TRBV6-5	CASSYSQGRGVTAFF
TRBJ1-5	.	TRBV28	CASRGGGNIEPQHF
TRBJ2-7	few	TRBV6-1	CASSGWTSGIPYEQYF
TRBJ1-1	.	TRBV6-2/TRBV6-3	CASSLDSRMNTEAFF
TRBJ2-7	.	TRBV4-1	CASTLAGSGSYEQYF
TRBJ2-3	.	TRBV6-1	CASSELSSGSTDTQYF
TRBJ1-3	.	TRBV7-9	CASRKTGLDTIYF
TRBJ2-6	.	TRBV5-1	CASSPQGAAGANVLTF
TRBJ1-5	.	TRBV28	CASSSLDRAGNQPQHF
TRBJ2-5	.	TRBV3-1/TRBV3-2	CASRETLRTQYF
TRBJ1-6	.	TRBV15	CATSRGDTPKSPLHF
TRBJ2-1	.	TRBV27	CASRPTRGFNEQFF
TRBJ2-7	.	TRBV13	CASSFSGTGPYEQYF
TRBJ1-2	.	TRBV4-1	CASSRTGTLNYGYTF
TRBJ2-7	few	TRBV3-1/TRBV3-2	CASSLVSGSTYEQYF
TRBJ1-5	.	TRBV10-3	CAISEGQSSNQPQHF
TRBJ1-1	.	TRBV5-4	CASSPGSGRVTLEAFF
TRBJ1-6	.	TRBV7-9	CASSPGQGQTYNSPLHF
TRBJ1-2	.	TRBV9	CASSPTGGGYGYTF
TRBJ1-1	.	TRBV5-1	CASSLAVGQMNTEAFF